Sequencing of this T cell receptor beta chain was carried out in a study of blood T cell repertoires in COVID-19. Two negative PCRs, clearance, or symptom resolution had been documented for recovered Cohort 3 donors. Using immunoSEQ multiplex PCR, the repertoire was profiled, and TCRdb retains in-frame clones only, with some absent. The sample carries 330,000 or so clones, roughly 90% recorded once. The CDR3 totals 13 residues. V was shortened by 3 bases and J by 3 bases, with 11 bases between the two germline ends. Looked up from germline, CDR1 is DFQATT and CDR2 is SNEGSKA (reference sequence). This chain joins TRBV20-1 and TRBJ1-2, with a weak D call TRBD1 (6 bases). This TCR was sampled from a woman aged 25 to 39 who had recovered from COVID-19. The sequencing sample was made of PBMCs or T cells enriched from blood (not recorded which). CDR3 loop: CSASGQTDYGYTF. CDR3 nucleotides: TGCAGTGCTAGTGGACAGACAGACTATGGCTACACCTTC.